The clone carrying this TCR beta chain was seen repeatedly, ten times or more. The second PCR ran about 6 to 11 cycles with a sample-barcoded 5' primer and J-beta primers. Every cDNA molecule bore a tag from a template-switch adaptor containing 12 random nucleotides. TCRdb ran MiXCR on the 5' RACE reads and lists one entry per CDR3 protein. The sample shows 800,000 to 950,000 distinct CDR3 sequences, about 28% of them seen only once. The entry originates in a study of blood T cells in healthy people across ages. Study-level background: Per two T cells, template switching captured roughly one barcoded beta molecule.

These records were also assigned to another study, of T cells of mothers and their children. In that study: Slightly higher but non-significant overlap marked related mother-child pairs versus unrelated pairs.

Sequencing input: blood. This receptor was identified in a woman aged 40 to 55 in good health.

In DNA form, the CDR3 reads TGCAGTGCTAGACCCGGGACTAGCGGGGTAGAGACCCAGTACTTC. It specifies CSARPGTSGVETQYF. J is TRBJ2-5 and V is TRBV20-1, with 13 bases fitting TRBD2. V dropped 2 bases and J dropped 4; count of bases not matched to a gene: 4. The CDR3 sequence is 15 residues long. The germline gives CDR1 DFQATT, CDR2 SNEGSKA (reference sequence).